A single T cell receptor (beta chain) is shown here with its context. This clonotype has a count of ten or more. Its antigen remains unidentified. No per-base quality is available; no much larger clone lies one base away. The data stem from a study of spatial heterogeneity in lung cancer (dated by TCRdb to between 2018 and 2021). Background for the entire study: Samples were obtained from approximately 70 patients with early-stage, untreated non-small cell lung cancer from the lung TRACERx cohort. Follow-up PBMC samples were sequenced whenever available, with a median time to follow-up of 2 to 3 years after resection. Beta-chain transcripts were consistently detected in greater numbers than alpha-chain transcripts, which likely reflected higher beta-chain transcript abundance. In the raw uncorrected reads, each unique combination of TCR and UMI appeared more than ten times on average. In non-small cell lung cancer, the study made a quantitative comparison of TCR alpha and beta repertoires among multiple tumor regions, matched nontumor lung and blood. Nonsynonymous mutation counts, determined by whole-exome sequencing of tumor tissue, were related to TCR repertoire features. Both alpha and beta chains were TCR-sequenced in fewer than 250 tumor regions, roughly 70 matched nontumor lung samples and around 54 PBMC samples obtained at surgery.

According to the germline V gene, CDR1 reads SGHTA and CDR2 reads FQGNSA. Trimming removed 2 bases from V and 6 bases from J, leaving 13 bases between the germline ends. There are 15 amino acids in the CDR3, from cysteine to phenylalanine inclusive. Here the CDR3 DNA is all that survives: 45 bases in frame from base 1. Results and caveats for the whole study, not just this receptor: Additional single-cell paired TCR alpha and beta sequencing was considered necessary to confirm, at a functional level, the hypothesis that regional TCRs recognize regional mutations. Only approximately 14 patients were included in the comparisons of baseline and follow-up blood repertoires. Ubiquitous expanded tumor TCRs were found in blood more often at tumor resection than at routine follow-up.

The method was 5' RACE. Sequencing was carried out with a NextSeq 500. The TCR library protocol attached a unique molecular identifier to each TCR cDNA molecule to allow correction of PCR and sequencing errors. As for the authors' bioinformatics: TCR identification, UMI-based error correction and CDR3 extraction were all carried out with Decombinator tools. Expanded TCRs were defined as those above a frequency of 2 per 1,000, corresponding to the top 1% of the tumor frequency distribution. Each repertoire was subsampled 100 times to 5,000 TCRs, after which Renyi diversity was computed with the R vegan package. CDR3 similarity networks were built from amino acid triplet string-kernel similarity, connecting CDR3s with pairwise similarity above 0.82. TCRdb itself trimmed the public reads at Q25 with fastp, ran MiXCR and retained productive beta chains. Rows are combined by CDR3 protein, so each entry shows the most common genes and DNA. The V and J calls were not made by the authors but by TCRdb's processing. A total of fewer than 60,000 distinct CDR3 sequences appear in this sample, 6% to 8.5% of them only once. The top ten clones comprise 35% of the sample.

In the paper's terms, the time point label means: blood at routine non-recurrence follow-up after resection. For TCR sequencing, whole RNA was extracted from tumor and nontumor lung tissue, or from cryopreserved PBMC samples, and no cell sorting was done. Only patients with enough RNA available from two or more tumor regions were chosen for TCR sequencing. Here the sequenced sample was PBMCs, taken at follow-up. This TCR was recovered from a female donor with early-stage non-small cell lung cancer. The V gene is TRBV7-2 and the J gene is TRBJ2-2, with no reliable assignment of the D segment. The DNA reads as follows: TGTGCCAGCAGCTTACTGGGCAGCCGGGCCGGGGAGCTGTTTTTT. The translation is CASSLLGSRAGELFF.